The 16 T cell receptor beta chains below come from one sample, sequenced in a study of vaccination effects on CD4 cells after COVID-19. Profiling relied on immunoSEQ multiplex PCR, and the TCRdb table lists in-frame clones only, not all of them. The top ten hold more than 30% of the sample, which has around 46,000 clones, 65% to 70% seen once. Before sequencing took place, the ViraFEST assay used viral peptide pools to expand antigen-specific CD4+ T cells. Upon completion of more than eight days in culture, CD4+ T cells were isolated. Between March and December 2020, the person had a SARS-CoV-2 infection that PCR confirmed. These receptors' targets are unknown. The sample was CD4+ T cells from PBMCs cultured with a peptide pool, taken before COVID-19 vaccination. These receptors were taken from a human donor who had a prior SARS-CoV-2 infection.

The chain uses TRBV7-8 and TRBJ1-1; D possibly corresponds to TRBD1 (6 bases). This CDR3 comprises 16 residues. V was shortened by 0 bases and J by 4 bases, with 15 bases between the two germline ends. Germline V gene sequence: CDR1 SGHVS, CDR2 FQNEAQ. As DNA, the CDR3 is TGTGCCAGCAGCTTAGCCGGGGGGCGCCGGGCCACTGAAGCTTTCTTT. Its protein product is CASSLAGGRRATEAFF. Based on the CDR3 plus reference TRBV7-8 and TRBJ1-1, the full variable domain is GAGVSQSPRYKVAKRGQDVALRCDPISGHVSLFWYQQALGQGPEFLTYFQNEAQLDKSGLPSDRFFAERPEGSVSTLKIQRTQQEDSAVYLCASSLAGGRRATEAFFGQGTRLTVV.

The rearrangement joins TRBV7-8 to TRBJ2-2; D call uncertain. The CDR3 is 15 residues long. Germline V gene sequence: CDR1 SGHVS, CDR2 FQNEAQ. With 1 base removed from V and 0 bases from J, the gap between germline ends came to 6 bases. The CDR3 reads CASSLGQTNTGELFF. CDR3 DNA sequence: TGTGCCAGCAGCTTAGGGCAGACGAACACCGGGGAGCTGTTTTTT.

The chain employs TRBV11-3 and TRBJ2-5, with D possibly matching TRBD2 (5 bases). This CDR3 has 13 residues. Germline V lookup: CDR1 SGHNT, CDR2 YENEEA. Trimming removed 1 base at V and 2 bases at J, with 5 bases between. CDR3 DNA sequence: TGTGCCAGCAGCTTAGGACTACAAGAGACCCAGTACTTC. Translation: CASSLGLQETQYF.

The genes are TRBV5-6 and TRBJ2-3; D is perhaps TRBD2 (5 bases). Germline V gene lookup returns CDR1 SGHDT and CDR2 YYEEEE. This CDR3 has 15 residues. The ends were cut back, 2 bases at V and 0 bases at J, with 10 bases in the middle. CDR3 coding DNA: TGTGCCAGCAGCTTTGACTACTCAAGCACAGATACGCAGTATTTT. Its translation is CASSFDYSSTDTQYF.

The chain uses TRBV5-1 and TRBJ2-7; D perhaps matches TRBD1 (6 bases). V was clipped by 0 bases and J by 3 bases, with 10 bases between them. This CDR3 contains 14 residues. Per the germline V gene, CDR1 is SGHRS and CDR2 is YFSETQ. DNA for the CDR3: TGCGCCAGCAGCTTGGGTGACAGGCACTACGAGCAGTACTTC. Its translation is CASSLGDRHYEQYF.

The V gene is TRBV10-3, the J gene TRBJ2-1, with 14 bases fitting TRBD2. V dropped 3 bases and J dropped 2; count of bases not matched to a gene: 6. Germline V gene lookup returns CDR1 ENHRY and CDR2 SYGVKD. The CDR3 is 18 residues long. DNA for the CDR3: TGTGCCATCAGTGATAGGGGACTAGCGGGAGCCGCCTACAATGAGCAGTTCTTC. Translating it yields CAISDRGLAGAAYNEQFF.

Here the CDR3 reads CASSLGRYTDTQYF. CDR3 nucleotide sequence: TGTGCCAGCAGCTTGGGTCGGTACACAGATACGCAGTATTTT. This rearrangement joins TRBV5-4 to TRBJ2-3; D uncertain. V lost 0 bases, J lost 2 bases, and 7 bases lay in between. CDR1 is SGHNT and CDR2 is YYREEE in the germline V gene (reference sequence). The CDR3 is made up of 14 amino acids.

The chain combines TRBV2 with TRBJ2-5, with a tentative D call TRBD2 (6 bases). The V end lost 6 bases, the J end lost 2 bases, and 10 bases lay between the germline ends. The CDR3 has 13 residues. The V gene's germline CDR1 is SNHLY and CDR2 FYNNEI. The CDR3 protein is CASSGDFQETQYF. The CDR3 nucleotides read TGTGCCAGCAGCGGGGACTTTCAAGAGACCCAGTACTTC.

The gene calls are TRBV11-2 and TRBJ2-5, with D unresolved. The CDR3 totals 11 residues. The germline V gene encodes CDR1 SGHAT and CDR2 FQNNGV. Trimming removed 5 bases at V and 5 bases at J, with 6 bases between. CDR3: CASSPWETQYF. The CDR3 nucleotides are TGTGCCAGCAGCCCATGGGAGACCCAGTACTTC.

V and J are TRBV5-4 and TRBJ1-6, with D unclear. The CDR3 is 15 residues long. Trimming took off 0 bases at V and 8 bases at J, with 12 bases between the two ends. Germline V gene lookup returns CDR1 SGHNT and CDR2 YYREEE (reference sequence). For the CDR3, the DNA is TGTGCCAGCAGCTTGGACCAGGATAGGTATTCACCCCTCCACTTT. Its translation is CASSLDQDRYSPLHF.

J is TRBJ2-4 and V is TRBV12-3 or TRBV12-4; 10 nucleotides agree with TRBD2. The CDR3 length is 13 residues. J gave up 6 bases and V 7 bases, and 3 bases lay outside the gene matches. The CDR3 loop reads CASKQREGNIQYF. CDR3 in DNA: TGTGCCAGCAAACAGCGGGAGGGAAACATTCAGTACTTC.

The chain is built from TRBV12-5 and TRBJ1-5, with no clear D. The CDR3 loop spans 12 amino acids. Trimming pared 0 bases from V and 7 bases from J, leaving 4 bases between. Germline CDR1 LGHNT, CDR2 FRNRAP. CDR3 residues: CASGLVGQPQHF. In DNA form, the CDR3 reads TGTGCTAGTGGTTTGGTAGGACAGCCCCAGCATTTT.

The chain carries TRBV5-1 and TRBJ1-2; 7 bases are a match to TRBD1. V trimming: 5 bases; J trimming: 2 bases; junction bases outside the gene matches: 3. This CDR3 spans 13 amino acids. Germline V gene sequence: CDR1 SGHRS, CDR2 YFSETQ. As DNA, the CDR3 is TGCGCCAGCAGTTCGGGACAGAACTATGGCTACACCTTC. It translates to CASSSGQNYGYTF.

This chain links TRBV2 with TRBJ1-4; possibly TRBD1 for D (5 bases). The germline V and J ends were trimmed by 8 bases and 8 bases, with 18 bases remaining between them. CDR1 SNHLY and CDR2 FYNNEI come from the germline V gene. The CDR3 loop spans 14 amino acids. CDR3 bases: TGTGCCAGCTACTCCGCGGGGTGGGGGGAAAAACTGTTTTTT. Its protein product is CASYSAGWGEKLFF.

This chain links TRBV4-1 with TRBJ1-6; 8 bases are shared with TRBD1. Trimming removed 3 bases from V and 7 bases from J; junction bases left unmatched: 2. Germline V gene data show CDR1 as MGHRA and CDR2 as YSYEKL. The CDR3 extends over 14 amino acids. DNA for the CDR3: TGCGCCAGCAGCCACGGGACAGGCAATTCACCCCTCCACTTT. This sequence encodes CASSHGTGNSPLHF.

Here the CDR3 reads CASSRLAGGEQFF. The CDR3, as DNA: TGTGCCAGCAGTCGACTAGCGGGCGGCGAGCAGTTCTTC. The chain couples TRBV12-3 or TRBV12-4 to TRBJ2-1; 10 bases agree with TRBD2. Trimming took 5 bases from V and 10 from J; bases not matched to a gene: 5. This CDR3 has 13 amino acids.